This T cell receptor (beta chain) was retrieved from a study of blood T cell repertoires in COVID-19. Profiling relied on immunoSEQ multiplex PCR, and the TCRdb table lists in-frame clones only, not all of them. The sample includes under 150,000 clones, approximately 77% of them seen just once. This clone was detected once. The receptor's source is an elderly man with acute or convalescent COVID-19. Source material: peripheral blood.

The CDR3 sequence is CAWDSRGGAVRGYTF. In DNA, the CDR3 is TGTGCCTGGGATTCCCGTGGGGGGGCAGTGCGGGGCTACACCTTC. The gene calls are TRBV30 and TRBJ1-2; maybe TRBD1 (6 bases). Per the germline V gene, CDR1 is GTSNPN and CDR2 is SVGIG (reference sequence). V lost 5 bases and J 8 bases, leaving 24 bases between the germline ends. CDR3 length: 15 residues.